The clone carrying this T cell receptor beta chain was detected once. This sample stems from a study of T cell changes during pregnancy in multiple sclerosis. The repertoire was sequenced with immunoSEQ multiplex PCR; TCRdb's copy has only in-frame clones and lacks some. The repertoire consists of about 60,000 clones, with about 91% occurring once and the leading ten covering over 0.8%. The CDR3 runs 16 residues. Germline CDR1 reads SGHDN; CDR2 reads FVKESK. V dropped 3 bases and J dropped 6 bases, with 20 bases sitting between them. The sequences come from peripheral blood, collected in the first trimester of pregnancy. The chain couples TRBV14 to TRBJ2-5; no clear D. This TCR was sampled from a female donor with multiple sclerosis, enrolled in a pregnancy study. The CDR3 coding sequence is TGTGCCAGCAGCCACCCTTTAACCGATAACAAGAAGACCCAGTACTTC. This gives the protein CASSHPLTDNKKTQYF.